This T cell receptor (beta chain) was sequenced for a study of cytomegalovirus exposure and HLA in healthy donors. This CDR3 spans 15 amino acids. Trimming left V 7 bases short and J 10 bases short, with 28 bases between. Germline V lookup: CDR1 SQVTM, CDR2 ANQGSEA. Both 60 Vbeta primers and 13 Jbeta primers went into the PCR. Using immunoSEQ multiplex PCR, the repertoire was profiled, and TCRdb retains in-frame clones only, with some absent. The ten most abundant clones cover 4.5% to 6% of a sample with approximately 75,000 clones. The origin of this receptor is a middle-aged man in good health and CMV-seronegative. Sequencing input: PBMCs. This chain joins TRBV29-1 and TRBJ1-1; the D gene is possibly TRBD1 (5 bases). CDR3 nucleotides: TGCAGCGGAGGGAACCACGGGGGGGTGGTTCCTGGAGCTTTCTTT. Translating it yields CSGGNHGGVVPGAFF. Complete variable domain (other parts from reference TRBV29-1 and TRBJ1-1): SAVISQKPSRDICQRGTSLTIQCQVDSQVTMMFWYRQQPGQSLTLIATANQGSEATYESGFVIDKFPISRPNLTFSTLTVSNMSPEDSSIYLCSGGNHGGVVPGAFFGQGTRLTVV.